This T cell receptor beta chain was captured in a study of human T cells and chemical hapten exposure. Whole-study context: The patients, most of them female, presented with alopecia areata, totalis or universalis.

TCRdb redid the calling of the RACE reads with MiXCR, one entry per CDR3 protein. The top ten hold around 6.8% of the sample, which has over 60,000 distinct CDR3 sequences, 10% to 13% seen once. The CDR3 spans 14 residues. V gave up 3 bases and J gave up 0 bases, with 7 bases separating them. The germline gives CDR1 SGHNT, CDR2 YENEEA. This clonotype occurred a few times. Documented time point: patch test 2, 6 weeks after DPC sensitization. Treatment noted: therapeutic diphenylcyclopropenone sensitization with weekly scalp DPC. The source material was whole blood, sampled in connection with sensitization to the hapten diphenylcyclopropenone (DPC). The chain links TRBV11-3 to TRBJ2-3; D is perhaps TRBD1 (6 bases). The origin of this receptor is a woman aged 45-65 years with alopecia areata. Some clones in this sample may be carry-over from other donors' samples. The CDR3 is CASSLGASTDTQYF. DNA of the CDR3: TGTGCCAGCAGCTTGGGGGCTAGCACAGATACGCAGTATTTT.